These T cell receptor beta chains were read from a single sample in a study of cytomegalovirus exposure and HLA in healthy donors. Sequencing used immunoSEQ multiplex PCR; TCRdb keeps in-frame clones, though not all of them. The sample lists under 200,000 clones, about three quarters seen once, with under 3.5% in the top ten. The sample consisted of PBMCs. The receptors come from a woman aged 25-40 years in good health and CMV-seronegative. CDR3s include the opening cysteine and the closing phenylalanine or tryptophan. A D gene is named only where the DNA matches it firmly. A clone size is listed for some rows: how often the clone was seen (once, few, many), or a class if it is expanded.

clone_size j_call d_call v_call cdr3_nt cdr3_aa
- TRBJ2-1 - TRBV19 TGTGCCAGTAGTTCACAGGGCTACAATGAGCAGTTCTTC CASSSQGYNEQFF
- TRBJ1-5 TRBD1 TRBV28 TGTGCCAGCAGTTCAGGGGGCTATAGCAATCAGCCCCAGCATTTT CASSSGGYSNQPQHF
- TRBJ2-3 - TRBV7-9 TGTGCCAGCACGGGAGTGGGAGATACGCAGTATTTT CASTGVGDTQYF
- TRBJ2-3 - TRBV19 TGTGCCAGTAGTATAGAGGCCAGGGATGATACGCAGTATTTT CASSIEARDDTQYF
- TRBJ1-1 - TRBV28 TGTGCCAGCAGGGGCAACACTGAAGCTTTCTTT CASRGNTEAFF
- TRBJ2-3 TRBD2 TRBV9 TGTGCCAGCAGCGGCCGGGGGGGCGCAGATACGCAGTATTTT CASSGRGGADTQYF
- TRBJ2-7 - TRBV30 TGTGCCTGGAACGGCGGGGAATACGAGCAGTACTTC CAWNGGEYEQYF
- TRBJ2-7 - TRBV25-1 TGTGCCAGCAGTAGACGGGACGAGCAGTACTTC CASSRRDEQYF
- TRBJ2-7 TRBD1 TRBV18 TGTGCCAGCACGCAGGGGACAGGGGCCTACGAGCAGTACTTC CASTQGTGAYEQYF
- TRBJ2-1 - TRBV30 TGTGCCTGGAGCGGGGGGCCAGGGGTCGATGAGCAGTTCTTC CAWSGGPGVDEQFF
- TRBJ2-1 - TRBV5-4 TGTGCCAGCAGCTTGGCCCCTAGCGACTACAATGAGCAGTTCTTC CASSLAPSDYNEQFF
- TRBJ1-4 - TRBV11-1 TGTGCCAGCAGCTTAGTGGGCCTAAGCCTCCTTAATGAAAAACTGTTTTTT CASSLVGLSLLNEKLFF
once TRBJ1-1 TRBD1 TRBV28 TGTGCCAGCAGGGCCCTTGGGACAGAGAACACTGAAGCTTTCTTT CASRALGTENTEAFF
- TRBJ1-1 - TRBV6-5 TGTGCCAGCAGTTACGGAGCTCAAGGGAGGCCTGAAGCTTTCTTT CASSYGAQGRPEAFF
- TRBJ2-5 - TRBV2 TGTGCCAGCAGTGAAGTCGATCGGGGATCCCAGTACTTC CASSEVDRGSQYF
- TRBJ2-7 - TRBV14 TGTGCCAGCAGCCAAGATTCCGGTCCCGAGCAGTACTTC CASSQDSGPEQYF
- TRBJ2-2 TRBD2 TRBV28 TGTGCCAGCAGCCCCCTGATAGGCAGGGAGGGGACCGGGGAGCTGTTTTTT CASSPLIGREGTGELFF
- TRBJ2-3 - TRBV5-4 TGTGCCAGCAGCTTGGGTGAGAGCCCCCCCGCCACAGATACGCAGTATTTT CASSLGESPPATDTQYF
- TRBJ2-7 - TRBV5-4 TGTGCCAGCAGTCTCCCGAACAATGCCTACGAGCAGTACTTC CASSLPNNAYEQYF
once TRBJ1-1 - TRBV30 TGTGCCTCTGGACAGAAAATGAACACTGAAGCTTTCTTT CASGQKMNTEAFF
few TRBJ1-2 - TRBV5-4 TGTGCCAGCAGCTTGGACAGGGCTGGCGGCTACACCTTC CASSLDRAGGYTF
- TRBJ2-3 - TRBV14 TGTGCCAGCAGCCAAGCTATCGTAACAGATACGCAGTATTTT CASSQAIVTDTQYF
few TRBJ1-6 - TRBV7-9 TGTTCCAGCAGCCGCGGGACGACCCTCTACGGACGGGATTCACCCCTCCACTTT CSSSRGTTLYGRDSPLHF